Below are 29 T cell receptor beta chains sequenced from a single sample in a study of cytomegalovirus exposure and HLA in healthy donors. PCR amplification relied on 60 Vbeta primers (plus 13 Jbeta primers). The data were produced by immunoSEQ multiplex PCR, yet TCRdb's version contains in-frame clones alone and is incomplete. This table holds about 98,000 clones, about two thirds found once. Sequenced material: PBMCs. Receptors originate from a man in his forties or fifties in good health and CMV-seronegative.

The chain recombines TRBV10-2 with TRBJ2-5, with a weak D call TRBD1 (6 bases). V lost 2 bases and J 2 bases, leaving 15 bases between the germline ends. Looked up from germline, CDR1 is WSHSY and CDR2 is SAAADI. CDR3 length: 16 amino acids. CDR3: CASSEPFRQVQETQYF. CDR3 bases: TGCGCCAGCAGTGAGCCCTTTCGACAGGTTCAAGAGACCCAGTACTTC.

The rearrangement links TRBV28 to TRBJ1-6, with D possibly matching TRBD1 (5 bases). Germline assignment: CDR1 MDHEN and CDR2 SYDVKM. This CDR3 is built from 13 residues. Trimming took 1 base from V and 9 from J, leaving 7 bases between them. CDR3 amino acids: CASSLSQGSPLHF. The CDR3 bases are TGTGCCAGCAGTTTATCGCAGGGTTCACCCCTCCACTTT.

This chain joins TRBV2 and TRBJ2-1; perhaps TRBD2 as D (6 bases). CDR3 length: 14 residues. V gave up 6 bases and J gave up 7 bases, with 16 bases separating them. Germline CDR1 SNHLY, CDR2 FYNNEI. The CDR3 sequence is CASRVSGEVNEQFF. The CDR3 DNA follows: TGTGCCAGCAGGGTTAGCGGTGAGGTTAATGAGCAGTTCTTC.

The chain recombines TRBV5-6 with TRBJ2-4; 7 bases align to TRBD1. The CDR3 totals 15 residues. Germline trimming cut 0 bases from V and 6 bases from J; bases unmatched to any gene: 6. Germline CDR1 SGHDT, CDR2 YYEEEE. For the CDR3, the DNA is TGTGCCAGCAGCTTGGAGGGGACAGCGGCAAACATTCAGTACTTC. It yields the protein CASSLEGTAANIQYF.

Only a few counts were recorded for this clone. The rearrangement joins TRBV19 to TRBJ2-5, with D tentatively TRBD1 (6 bases). Trimming shortened V by 3 bases and J by 5 bases, and 10 bases separated the two germline ends. The germline gives CDR1 LNHDA, CDR2 SQIVND (reference sequence). There are 13 residues in the CDR3. The CDR3 region is CASSISQGETQYF. As DNA, the CDR3 is TGTGCCAGTAGTATTAGCCAGGGGGAGACCCAGTACTTC. Looking up the rest from reference TRBV19 and TRBJ2-5 gives the full variable domain: DGGITQSPKYLFRKEGQNVTLSCEQNLNHDAMYWYRQDPGQGLRLIYYSQIVNDFQKGDIAEGYSVSREKKESFPLTVTSAQKNPTAFYLCASSISQGETQYFGPGTRLLVL.

This clone has just one count. The chain joins TRBV7-2 to TRBJ2-1; D perhaps matches TRBD1 (6 bases). This CDR3 is 15 amino acids long. The germline CDR1 and CDR2 sequences are SGHTA and FQGNSA. V was trimmed by 2 bases and J by 8 bases, leaving 16 bases between them. Here the CDR3 DNA reads TGTGCCAGCAGCTTATTACGGATTGGGGGCCATGAGCAGTTCTTC. Translation gives CASSLLRIGGHEQFF.

The chain has TRBV19 and TRBJ2-5; TRBD2 matches 9 bases. The length of the CDR3 is 17 residues. Trimming took 6 bases from V and 0 from J; bases not matched to a gene: 11. Germline lookup yields CDR1 LNHDA and CDR2 SQIVND (reference sequence). The CDR3 DNA reads as TGTGCCAGTAGCGACCCCTCTAGCGGGACGGACCAAGAGACCCAGTACTTC. Its protein is CASSDPSSGTDQETQYF. Using reference TRBV19 and TRBJ2-5 for the parts outside the CDR3, the full variable domain is DGGITQSPKYLFRKEGQNVTLSCEQNLNHDAMYWYRQDPGQGLRLIYYSQIVNDFQKGDIAEGYSVSREKKESFPLTVTSAQKNPTAFYLCASSDPSSGTDQETQYFGPGTRLLVL.

This clone was detected a few times. This chain joins TRBV6-6 and TRBJ1-5; D not certain. The germline gives CDR1 MNHNY, CDR2 SVGAGI (reference sequence). CDR3 length: 11 residues. V was shortened by 3 bases and J by 11 bases, with 8 bases between the two germline ends. DNA for the CDR3: TGTGCCAGCAGTTATGGAGAGTCCCAGCATTTT. It specifies CASSYGESQHF.

This clone appeared a few times. The genes are TRBV11-1 and TRBJ2-1, with a tentative D call TRBD2 (6 bases). The CDR3 length is 13 residues. V lost 4 bases, J lost 8 bases, and 12 bases lay in between. Germline V lookup: CDR1 SGHAT, CDR2 FQDESV (reference sequence). CDR3 bases: TGTGCCAGCAGCTCCACTAGCCTTTATGAGCAGTTCTTC. Translating gives CASSSTSLYEQFF.

The chain uses TRBV27 and TRBJ1-2; D might be TRBD1 (5 bases). The V gene lost 4 bases and the J gene lost 7 bases, with 16 bases spanning the gap. Germline-derived CDR1 and CDR2 are MNHEY and SMNVEV (reference sequence). This CDR3 contains 14 residues. CDR3 sequence reads: CASSSGPSGGGYTF. DNA of the CDR3: TGTGCCAGCAGTTCGGGACCCTCGGGAGGTGGCTACACCTTC.

The rearrangement uses TRBV27 and TRBJ2-7, with 8 positions matching TRBD1. Germline V gives CDR1 MNHEY, CDR2 SMNVEV (reference sequence). The CDR3 extends over 15 amino acids. The trim removed 2 bases at V and 4 bases at J, leaving 7 bases unmatched. The CDR3 DNA sequence: TGTGCCAGCAGTTTAGAGGGGACAGGAGAGTACGAGCAGTACTTC. Encoded protein: CASSLEGTGEYEQYF.

This chain connects TRBV7-2 to TRBJ1-1; D is possibly TRBD1 (6 bases). Deletions cut 6 bases from V and 1 base from J, with 15 bases between. This CDR3 comprises 15 residues. Germline V gene lookup returns CDR1 SGHTA and CDR2 FQGNSA. Here the CDR3 DNA reads TGTGCCAGCAGTTTACTGTACAGGGAGAACACTGAAGCTTTCTTT. As protein: CASSLLYRENTEAFF.

This chain connects TRBV20-1 to TRBJ2-7; D may be TRBD1 (5 bases). Per the germline V gene, CDR1 is DFQATT and CDR2 is SNEGSKA (reference sequence). V was clipped by 4 bases and J by 6 bases, with 10 bases between them. The CDR3 is made up of 11 amino acids. The CDR3 region is CSANRISEQYF. In DNA, the CDR3 is TGCAGTGCTAACAGGATTTCCGAGCAGTACTTC.

The chain has TRBV28 and TRBJ1-3, with D maybe TRBD1 (5 bases). The CDR3 extends over 14 amino acids. Trimming pared 6 bases from V and 4 bases from J, leaving 13 bases between. Germline CDR1 and CDR2: MDHEN and SYDVKM. The CDR3: CASRGGVRGNTIYF. CDR3 coding DNA: TGTGCCAGCAGGGGGGGGGTTAGGGGAAACACCATATATTTT. Full variable domain (remainder filled in from reference TRBV28 and TRBJ1-3): DVKVTQSSRYLVKRTGEKVFLECVQDMDHENMFWYRQDPGLGLRLIYFSYDVKMKEKGDIPEGYSVSREKKERFSLILESASTNQTSMYLCASRGGVRGNTIYFGEGSWLTVV.

The V gene is TRBV7-3, the J gene TRBJ2-1; 9 nucleotides align to TRBD2. Germline assignment: CDR1 SGHTA and CDR2 FQGTGA. The CDR3 is made up of 15 amino acids. The J segment lost 7 bases and the V segment lost 4 bases, leaving 8 bases of the junction unmatched. For the CDR3, the DNA is TGTGCCAGCAGCTCAATAGCGGGAGTGAGGAATGAGCAGTTCTTC. It codes for CASSSIAGVRNEQFF.

The rearrangement joins TRBV10-2 to TRBJ2-5, with 9 bases identical to TRBD1. The junction had 13 bases not matched to a gene; V was cut back by 6 bases and J by 5 bases. Germline CDR1 is WSHSY and CDR2 is SAAADI. The CDR3 runs to 16 residues. The CDR3 nucleotides are TGCGCCAGCAGAACTACCGGGACAGGGTCTTTGGAGACCCAGTACTTC. As protein: CASRTTGTGSLETQYF.

CDR3 protein: CAWDASGRLPDEQFF. CDR3 nucleotides: TGTGCCTGGGACGCTAGCGGGAGGCTGCCCGATGAGCAGTTCTTC. V and J are TRBV30 and TRBJ2-1, with TRBD2 identical over 11 bases. V lost 5 bases to trimming and J lost 8 bases; unmatched junction nucleotides: 11. Germline CDR1 and CDR2: GTSNPN and SVGIG (reference sequence). The length of the CDR3 is 15 residues.

V gene TRBV29-1 combines with J gene TRBJ2-5; D is unclear. Looked up from germline, CDR1 is SQVTM and CDR2 is ANQGSEA. The CDR3 has 15 residues. Deletions cut 4 bases from V and 3 bases from J, with 18 bases between. This CDR3 is CSVGAPPKAEETQYF. In DNA, the CDR3 is TGCAGCGTTGGAGCGCCCCCAAAGGCAGAAGAGACCCAGTACTTC.

The V call is TRBV9, the J call TRBJ2-7, with 9 bases matching TRBD2. This CDR3 spans 19 amino acids. Germline values: CDR1 SGDLS, CDR2 YYNGEE. The junction had 19 bases not matched to a gene; V was cut back by 3 bases and J by 3 bases. The CDR3 region has the DNA TGTGCCAGCAGCGGGGGAGGGGGGTCGGCGGGGGGGCGGCACTACGAGCAGTACTTC. Encoded protein: CASSGGGGSAGGRHYEQYF.

The chain couples TRBV27 to TRBJ2-1; 9 bases are shared with TRBD2. The germline gives CDR1 MNHEY, CDR2 SMNVEV (reference sequence). The V segment lost 0 bases and the J segment 4 bases; nucleotides outside the gene matches: 1. This CDR3 is 15 amino acids long. The CDR3 DNA reads as TGTGCCAGCAGTTTATCTAGCGGGAGTTACAATGAGCAGTTCTTC. This translates into CASSLSSGSYNEQFF.

CDR3 residues: CAISDEYSLYEQYF. In nucleotides, the CDR3 is TGTGCCATCAGTGACGAATACTCGCTCTACGAGCAGTACTTC. This chain uses TRBV10-3 with TRBJ2-5; D not certain. The J call is in doubt because the DNA end fits TRBJ2-7 better. CDR1 is ENHRY and CDR2 is SYGVKD in the germline V gene. The CDR3 spans 14 residues.

CDR3 residues: CASTTGQAGEKLFF. For the CDR3, the DNA is TGTGCCAGCACCACGGGACAGGCAGGGGAAAAACTGTTTTTT. The rearrangement links TRBV28 to TRBJ1-4; 8 positions agree with TRBD1. The CDR3 spans 14 residues. V lost 7 bases to trimming and J lost 8 bases; unmatched junction nucleotides: 9. The germline CDR1 and CDR2 sequences are MDHEN and SYDVKM.

This chain uses TRBV10-1 with TRBJ1-3, with 8 bases aligning to TRBD1. Looked up from germline, CDR1 is WNHNN and CDR2 is SYGVQD (reference sequence). CDR3 length: 15 residues. The J segment lost 2 bases and the V segment lost 3 bases, leaving 3 bases of the junction unmatched. CDR3 in DNA: TGCGCCAGCAGTGATACAGGGGGAACTGGAAACACCATATATTTT. Its protein product is CASSDTGGTGNTIYF.

This clone was recorded a few times. The rearrangement joins TRBV27 to TRBJ2-2; 9 bases are a match to TRBD1. V shed 3 bases and J 6 bases; nucleotides not matched to a gene: 11. Germline-derived CDR1 and CDR2 are MNHEY and SMNVEV (reference sequence). This CDR3 has 17 residues. In DNA form, the CDR3 reads TGTGCCAGCAGTTTTTTCGCGGACAGGGGATCCCCCGGGGAGCTGTTTTTT. Translation gives CASSFFADRGSPGELFF.

This rearrangement joins TRBV2 to TRBJ1-2, with 9 bases matching TRBD1. V shed 6 bases and J 5 bases; nucleotides not matched to a gene: 7. The CDR3 totals 14 residues. Germline assignment: CDR1 SNHLY and CDR2 FYNNEI. The CDR3 reads CASRYRGQEYGYTF. Written as DNA, the CDR3 is TGTGCCAGCAGGTACAGGGGGCAGGAGTATGGCTACACCTTC.

This clone was seen only a few times. The J gene is TRBJ2-3, the V gene TRBV4-2; possible D gene TRBD2, 5 bases. Germline CDR1 reads LGHNA; CDR2 reads YNFKEQ. This CDR3 region has 13 residues. The germline V and J ends were trimmed by 2 bases and 3 bases, with 6 bases remaining between them. The CDR3 DNA is TGTGCCAGCAGCCAATGGGAGACAGATACGCAGTATTTT. It translates to CASSQWETDTQYF.

This clone came up once. The V call is TRBV7-9, the J call TRBJ1-4; D uncertain. V was pared by 4 bases and J by 8 bases, with 11 bases between. Per the germline V gene, CDR1 is SEHNR and CDR2 is FQNEAQ (reference sequence). The length of the CDR3 is 13 residues. CDR3 DNA sequence: TGTGCCAGCAGCTCCCTTACGGGAGAAAAACTGTTTTTT. Residues: CASSSLTGEKLFF. Together with reference TRBV7-9 and TRBJ1-4, the CDR3 gives the full variable domain: DTGVSQNPRHKITKRGQNVTFRCDPISEHNRLYWYRQTLGQGPEFLTYFQNEAQLEKSRLLSDRFSAERPKGSFSTLEIQRTEQGDSAMYLCASSSLTGEKLFFGSGTQLSVL.

The rearrangement joins TRBV5-5 to TRBJ1-1, with D uncertain. The CDR3 has 12 residues. V was pared by 0 bases and J by 10 bases, with 10 bases between. The germline V gene has CDR1 SGHKS and CDR2 YYEKEE (reference sequence). The CDR3 reads CASSLGRPVAFF. The CDR3 DNA follows: TGTGCCAGCAGCTTGGGCCGCCCGGTAGCTTTCTTT.

This rearrangement joins TRBV28 to TRBJ1-2; 7 bases are shared with TRBD1. The CDR3 is 15 amino acids. V shed 3 bases, J shed 0 bases, and the junction held 4 bases outside the gene matches. CDR1 and CDR2 (germline): MDHEN, SYDVKM. Here the CDR3 DNA reads TGTGCCAGCAGTTTGGCTACAGGGGCTAACTATGGCTACACCTTC. The encoded protein is CASSLATGANYGYTF.